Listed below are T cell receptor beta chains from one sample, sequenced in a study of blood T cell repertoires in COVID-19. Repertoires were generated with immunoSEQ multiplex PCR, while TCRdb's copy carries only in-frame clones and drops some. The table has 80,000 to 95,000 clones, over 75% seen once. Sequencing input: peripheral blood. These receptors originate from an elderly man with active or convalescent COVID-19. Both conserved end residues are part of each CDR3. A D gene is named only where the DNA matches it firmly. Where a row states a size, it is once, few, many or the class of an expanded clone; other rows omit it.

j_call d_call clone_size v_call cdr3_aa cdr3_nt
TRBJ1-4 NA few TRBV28 CASSSPRTALNEKLFF TGTGCCAGCAGTAGCCCCAGGACAGCTCTTAATGAAAAACTGTTTTTT
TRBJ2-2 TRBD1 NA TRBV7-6 CASSLNLPGQGYTGELFF TGTGCCAGCAGCTTAAATCTGCCGGGACAGGGCTACACCGGGGAGCTGTTTTTT
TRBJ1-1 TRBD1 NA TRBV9 CASSGTGGRTEAFF TGTGCCAGCAGCGGGACAGGGGGCCGAACTGAAGCTTTCTTT
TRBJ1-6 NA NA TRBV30 CAWRVGAGDSPLHF TGTGCCTGGAGGGTAGGGGCAGGTGATTCACCCCTCCACTTT
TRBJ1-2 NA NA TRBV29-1 CSVQPPGGIPHLPYTF TGCAGCGTTCAGCCCCCAGGCGGGATCCCTCATCTTCCCTACACCTTC
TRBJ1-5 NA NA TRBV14 CASSHYEEPQHF TGTGCCAGCAGCCACTATGAGGAGCCCCAGCATTTT
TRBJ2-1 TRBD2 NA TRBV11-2 CASSHPGGSEQFF TGTGCCAGCAGCCACCCGGGGGGGTCTGAGCAGTTCTTC
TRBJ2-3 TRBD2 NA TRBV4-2 CASSSGGAGGSTDTQYF TGTGCCAGCAGCTCCGGGGGAGCGGGGGGGTCCACAGATACGCAGTATTTT
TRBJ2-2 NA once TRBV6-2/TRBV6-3 CASSRDNANTGELFF TGTGCCAGCAGCCGAGATAACGCGAACACCGGGGAGCTGTTTTTT
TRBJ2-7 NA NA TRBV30 CAWSLQGHEQYF TGTGCCTGGAGTTTACAGGGCCACGAGCAGTACTTC
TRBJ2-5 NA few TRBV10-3 CAISEGLRRETQYF TGTGCCATCAGTGAGGGACTTCGACGGGAGACCCAGTACTTC
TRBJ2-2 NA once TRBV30 CAWKTFYTGELFF TGTGCCTGGAAGACTTTTTACACCGGGGAGCTGTTTTTT
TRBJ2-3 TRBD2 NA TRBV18 CASSPRSGISTDTQYF TGTGCCAGCTCTCCCCGGAGCGGGATTTCGACAGATACGCAGTATTTT
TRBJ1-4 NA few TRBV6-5 CASSQRGGKLFF TGTGCCAGCAGTCAACGGGGGGGAAAACTGTTTTTT
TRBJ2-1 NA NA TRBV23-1 CASSGRGYDEQFF TGCGCCAGCAGCGGCAGGGGTTACGATGAGCAGTTCTTC
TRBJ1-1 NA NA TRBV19 CASTLTLTGRTEAFF TGTGCCAGTACCCTGACACTTACAGGGCGGACTGAAGCTTTCTTT
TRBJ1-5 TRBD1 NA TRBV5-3 CARSFTADRGFHQPQHF TGTGCCAGAAGCTTTACCGCCGACAGGGGTTTTCATCAGCCCCAGCATTTT
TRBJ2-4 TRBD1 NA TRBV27 CASSPGQGINIQYF TGTGCCAGCAGTCCGGGACAGGGTATAAACATTCAGTACTTC
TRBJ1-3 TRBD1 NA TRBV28 CASSSRTQGVSGNTIYF TGTGCCAGCAGTTCCCGAACGCAGGGGGTCTCTGGAAACACCATATATTTT
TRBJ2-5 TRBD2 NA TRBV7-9 CASRSAGDDGTQYF TGTGCCAGCAGGTCGGCGGGGGACGACGGGACCCAGTACTTC
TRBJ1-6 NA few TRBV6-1 CASSEARVNSPLHF TGTGCCAGCAGTGAAGCCAGGGTGAATTCACCCCTCCACTTT
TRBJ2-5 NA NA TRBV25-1 CASSEPEMGRTQYF TGTGCCAGCAGTGAACCCGAAATGGGGAGGACCCAGTACTTC
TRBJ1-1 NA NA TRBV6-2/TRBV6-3 CASSYASGRNTEAFF TGTGCCAGCAGTTACGCCAGCGGAAGGAACACTGAAGCTTTCTTT
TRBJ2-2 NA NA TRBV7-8 CASSLRRQNTGELFF TGTGCCAGCAGCCTTAGGAGGCAGAACACCGGGGAGCTGTTTTTT
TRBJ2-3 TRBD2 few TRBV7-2 CASSLPAAGLAGPRQYF TGTGCCAGCAGCTTACCCGCCGCGGGACTAGCGGGCCCTAGGCAGTATTTT
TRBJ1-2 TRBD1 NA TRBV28 CASSTAGQGTGGYTF TGTGCCAGCAGCACGGCTGGACAGGGGACGGGTGGCTACACCTTC
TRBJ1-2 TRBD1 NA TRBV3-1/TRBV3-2 CASSQGSAGGIYGYTF TGTGCCAGCAGCCAAGGGTCAGCAGGGGGGATCTATGGCTACACCTTC
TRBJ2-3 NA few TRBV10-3 CAISELGGTDTQYF TGTGCCATCAGTGAGCTAGGAGGCACAGATACGCAGTATTTT
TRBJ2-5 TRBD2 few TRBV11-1 CASSLRLAGNQETQYF TGTGCCAGCAGCCTGCGACTAGCGGGGAACCAAGAGACCCAGTACTTC
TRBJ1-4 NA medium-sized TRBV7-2 CASSSDTFNEKLFF TGTGCCAGCAGCTCCGACACTTTTAATGAAAAACTGTTTTTT
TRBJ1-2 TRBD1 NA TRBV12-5 CASGIQGVHGYTF TGTGCTAGTGGGATACAGGGGGTACATGGCTACACCTTC
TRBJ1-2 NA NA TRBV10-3 CAISDSVGYTF TGTGCCATCAGTGACAGCGTAGGCTACACCTTC
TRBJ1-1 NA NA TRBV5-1 CASRYTGSNTEAFF TGCGCCAGCAGGTACACAGGGTCGAACACTGAAGCTTTCTTT
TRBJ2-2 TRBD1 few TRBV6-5 CASSLGQGVTGELFF TGTGCCAGCAGCCTGGGACAGGGGGTCACCGGGGAGCTGTTTTTT
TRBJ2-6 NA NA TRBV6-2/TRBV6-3 CASSSTGAPSGANVLTF TGTGCCAGCAGTTCGACAGGAGCCCCCTCTGGGGCCAACGTCCTGACTTTC
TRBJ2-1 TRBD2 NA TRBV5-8 CASSHWTSGIEQFF TGTGCCAGCAGCCACTGGACTAGCGGGATTGAGCAGTTCTTC
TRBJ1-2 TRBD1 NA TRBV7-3 CASSPGGYYGYTF TGTGCCAGCAGCCCAGGGGGGTACTATGGCTACACCTTC
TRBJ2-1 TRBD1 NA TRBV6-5 CASNPGQFAEWEQFF TGTGCCAGCAATCCGGGACAGTTCGCGGAATGGGAGCAGTTCTTC
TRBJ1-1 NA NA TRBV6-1 CASSDWWAEAFF TGTGCCAGCAGTGATTGGTGGGCGGAAGCTTTCTTT
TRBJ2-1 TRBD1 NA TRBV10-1 CASSTPGQFNNEQFF TGCGCCAGCAGTACCCCGGGACAGTTTAACAATGAGCAGTTCTTC
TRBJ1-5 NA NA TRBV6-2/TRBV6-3 CASSYSSADQPQHF TGTGCCAGCAGTTACTCGAGTGCCGATCAGCCCCAGCATTTT